The following is a T cell receptor (beta chain) sequence with its context. The Seattle patients joined while their infection was active and were tracked longitudinally afterward. Sequencing was performed with immunoSEQ multiplex PCR; in TCRdb, only in-frame clones are kept and a portion is missing. The data hold approximately 88,000 clones, with about four fifths observed a single time. V was clipped by 6 bases and J by 5 bases; unmatched bases: 11. Germline CDR1 and CDR2: MNHEY and SVGEGT. The CDR3 runs 16 residues. This sample was taken from a study of blood T cell repertoires in COVID-19. Study overall: In each case, the material was cDNA or gDNA derived from T cells, B-cell-depleted T cells, or PBMCs.

The chain employs TRBV6-2 or TRBV6-3 and TRBJ1-5; 9 bases are shared with TRBD1. The sequencing sample was made of peripheral blood. The clonotype was recovered from a man in his 70s with COVID-19, enrolled during active disease. CDR3 DNA sequence: TGTGCCAGCAGCCCGGACAGGGGCCCTGGTTATCAGCCCCAGCATTTT. This codes for CASSPDRGPGYQPQHF.